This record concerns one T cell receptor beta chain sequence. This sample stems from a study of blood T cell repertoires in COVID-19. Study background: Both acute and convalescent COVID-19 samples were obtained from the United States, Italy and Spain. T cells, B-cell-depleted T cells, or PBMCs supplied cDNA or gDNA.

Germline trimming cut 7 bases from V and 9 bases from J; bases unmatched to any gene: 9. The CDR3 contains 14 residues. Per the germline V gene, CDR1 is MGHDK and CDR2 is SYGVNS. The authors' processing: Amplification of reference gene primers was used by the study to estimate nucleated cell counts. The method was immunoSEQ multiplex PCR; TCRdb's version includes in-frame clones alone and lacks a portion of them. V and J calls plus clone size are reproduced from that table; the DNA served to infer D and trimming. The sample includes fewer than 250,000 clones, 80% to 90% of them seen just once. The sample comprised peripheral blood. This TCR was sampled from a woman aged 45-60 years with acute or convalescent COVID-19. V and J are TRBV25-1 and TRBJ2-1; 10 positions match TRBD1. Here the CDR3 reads CASTPRQGAGEQFF. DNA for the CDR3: TGTGCCAGCACCCCCCGACAGGGGGCCGGTGAGCAGTTCTTC.